One and the same sample provided the 17 T cell receptor beta chains below, sequenced in a study of T cells in localized non-small cell lung cancer. TCRdb's table, derived via immunoSEQ multiplex PCR, lists solely in-frame clones and lacks some. The sample records thousands of clones, approximately 35% being singletons. The sequencing here drew on lung tumor tissue, taken before any cancer treatment. The receptors stem from a female donor of 60 years or more with stage I lung adenocarcinoma.

This clone appeared a single time. V is TRBV5-1 and J is TRBJ2-7, with 9 bases fitting TRBD1. CDR3 length: 14 residues. Germline loops: CDR1 SGHRS, CDR2 YFSETQ. V shed 4 bases, J shed 5 bases, and the junction held 7 bases outside the gene matches. This CDR3 is CASSLRDRVDEQYF. The CDR3 region has the DNA TGCGCCAGCAGCCTCCGGGACAGGGTCGACGAGCAGTACTTC.

This rearrangement joins TRBV30 to TRBJ2-7; D perhaps matches TRBD1 (5 bases). In germline, CDR1 is GTSNPN, CDR2 SVGIG (reference sequence). Trimming removed 2 bases at V and 2 bases at J, with 13 bases between. This CDR3 region has 14 residues. CDR3 nucleotide sequence: TGTGCCTGGAGTCGTGCAGGGCTAACCTACGAGCAGTACTTC. It translates to CAWSRAGLTYEQYF.

The chain is built from TRBV30 and TRBJ2-1; 12 positions match TRBD2. Per the germline V gene, CDR1 is GTSNPN and CDR2 is SVGIG (reference sequence). The CDR3 totals 14 residues. V gave up 6 bases and J gave up 7 bases; unmatched junction bases: 7. CDR3 residues: CACRLAGGMNEQFF. In nucleotides, the CDR3 is TGTGCCTGCCGTCTAGCGGGAGGGATGAATGAGCAGTTCTTC.

The chain uses TRBV30 and TRBJ2-7; 9 positions agree with TRBD1. After removal of 5 bases from V and 0 bases from J, the junction contained 2 bases not matched to a gene. The CDR3 runs 13 residues. Germline V gives CDR1 GTSNPN, CDR2 SVGIG (reference sequence). CDR3 DNA: TGTGCCTGGGACAGGGGGGGCTCCTACGAGCAGTACTTC. Translation gives CAWDRGGSYEQYF.

This clone has more than one count but fewer than ten. This chain links TRBV6-8 with TRBJ2-5; a possible D gene is TRBD2 (6 bases). Between the trimmed V and J ends, which lost 4 bases and 1 base, there was a span of 13 bases. Germline CDR1 reads MNHGY; CDR2 reads SAAAGT. The CDR3 sequence is 15 residues long. The CDR3, as DNA: TGTGCCAGCAGTTTCCAGGGACTTGGCCAAGAGACCCAGTACTTC. Encoded protein: CASSFQGLGQETQYF.

This clone was observed a single time. This chain connects TRBV5-1 to TRBJ2-1; D may be TRBD1 (5 bases). CDR1 SGHRS and CDR2 YFSETQ come from the germline V gene. V was trimmed by 1 base and J by 0 bases, leaving 8 bases between them. The CDR3 covers 15 residues. The DNA of the CDR3 is TGCGCCAGCAGCTTGAGTCAGGGCTCCTACAATGAGCAGTTCTTC. Its translation: CASSLSQGSYNEQFF.

The CDR3 sequence: CASSYSGERNEKLFF. Written as DNA, the CDR3 is TGTGCCAGCAGTTACTCAGGGGAAAGGAATGAAAAACTGTTTTTT. The V gene is TRBV6-8, the J gene TRBJ1-4; weak D call: TRBD1 (5 bases). The CDR3 has 15 amino acids. Trimming pared 0 bases from V and 5 bases from J, leaving 10 bases between. Germline CDR1 is MNHGY and CDR2 is SAAAGT.

This clone is deemed medium-sized (0.01 to 0.1%). CDR3 loop: CASSFFDRVNYGYTF. CDR3 bases: TGTGCCAGCAGTTTTTTCGACAGGGTTAACTATGGCTACACCTTC. The rearrangement links TRBV28 to TRBJ1-2; 7 bases are a match to TRBD1. V was pared by 3 bases and J by 1 base, with 5 bases of the junction left unmatched. The CDR3 length is 15 residues. Germline-derived CDR1 and CDR2 are MDHEN and SYDVKM.

The table lists this clone with a count of one. The V call is TRBV5-1, the J call TRBJ1-4; tentative D call: TRBD1 (5 bases). The CDR3 is 14 amino acids. The germline gives CDR1 SGHRS, CDR2 YFSETQ. With 4 bases removed from V and 5 bases from J, the gap between germline ends came to 12 bases. The CDR3 is CASSPGPPNEKLFF. The CDR3 DNA sequence: TGCGCCAGCAGCCCGGGACCGCCGAATGAAAAACTGTTTTTT.

This clone was observed a few times. The chain links TRBV6-8 to TRBJ1-5; 7 nucleotides match TRBD1. The CDR3 consists of 17 residues. V lost 5 bases and J lost 3; bases outside the gene matches: 13. The germline V gene encodes CDR1 MNHGY and CDR2 SAAAGT. Here the CDR3 reads CASSAGTDIPSNQPQHF. In DNA, the CDR3 is TGTGCCAGCAGTGCTGGGACAGATATCCCGTCCAATCAGCCCCAGCATTTT.

This clone was observed a handful of times. The gene calls are TRBV28 and TRBJ2-5, with D possibly TRBD1 on 6 matching bases. V was trimmed by 6 bases and J by 7 bases, leaving 18 bases between them. Germline V gene sequence: CDR1 MDHEN, CDR2 SYDVKM. The CDR3 is made up of 14 amino acids. The CDR3 sequence: CASSPQGQGRTQYF. The DNA of the CDR3 is TGTGCCAGCAGCCCCCAGGGGCAGGGTCGGACCCAGTACTTC.

CDR3 in amino acids: CASSTTGRNTIYF. CDR3 sequence (DNA): TGTGCCAGCAGTACTACAGGGAGAAACACCATATATTTT. The chain uses TRBV28 and TRBJ1-3, with D possibly matching TRBD1 (6 bases). This CDR3 region has 13 residues. Germline assignment: CDR1 MDHEN and CDR2 SYDVKM. V lost 5 bases and J lost 5, with 10 bases in between.

J is TRBJ2-3 and V is TRBV12-5, with D unresolved. V shed 6 bases and J shed 6 bases, with 10 bases lying between them. This CDR3 is built from 12 residues. Germline V gene data show CDR1 as LGHNT and CDR2 as FRNRAP. The CDR3 loop is CASGPGLDTQYF. CDR3 coding DNA: TGTGCTAGTGGCCCTGGGCTGGATACGCAGTATTTT.

The V gene is TRBV15, the J gene TRBJ2-7; D is undetermined. The CDR3 consists of 15 residues. V lost 1 base, J lost 5 bases, and 15 bases lay in between. Germline CDR1 is LNHNV and CDR2 is YYDKDF (reference sequence). The CDR3 reads CATSRVAGVSHEQYF. CDR3 sequence (DNA): TGTGCCACCAGCAGAGTTGCAGGTGTGTCCCACGAGCAGTACTTC.

The rearrangement uses TRBV4-1 and TRBJ2-7; D is unresolved. The CDR3 covers 14 residues. Trimming pared 0 bases from V and 1 base from J, leaving 7 bases between. Germline V gives CDR1 MGHRA, CDR2 YSYEKL. CDR3 nucleotides: TGCGCCAGCAGCCAAGATGTGGGGTCCTACGAGCAGTACTTC. As protein: CASSQDVGSYEQYF.

The V call is TRBV11-3, the J call TRBJ2-1, with 7 bases identical to TRBD1. Germline-derived CDR1 and CDR2 are SGHNT and YENEEA. The V and J ends lost 2 bases and 2 bases, in that order; junction bases with no gene match: 6. The CDR3 sequence is 16 residues long. The chain's CDR3 is CASSLMGGQAYNEQFF. The CDR3 region has the DNA TGTGCCAGCAGCTTAATGGGCGGACAGGCCTACAATGAGCAGTTCTTC.

The chain links TRBV19 to TRBJ1-5; no clear D gene. Per the germline V gene, CDR1 is LNHDA and CDR2 is SQIVND (reference sequence). The CDR3 extends over 15 amino acids. The V and J ends lost 3 bases and 3 bases respectively, with 12 bases between them. CDR3 residues: CASSMKGDSNQPQHF. The CDR3 coding sequence is TGTGCCAGTAGTATGAAAGGCGACTCCAATCAGCCCCAGCATTTT.